This paragraph covers one T cell receptor beta chain sequence. The sample is drawn from a study of cytomegalovirus exposure and HLA in healthy donors. Study summary: An analysis done earlier identified 95 million to 140 million unique TCR beta sequences from about 179 million T cells. Genotyping of some 390 donors showed that around 81% belonged to the Caucasian-associated ancestry cluster.

V gave up 5 bases and J gave up 0 bases, with 8 bases separating them. The CDR3 has 13 residues. Germline lookup yields CDR1 SEHNR and CDR2 FQNEAQ (reference sequence). Vbeta (60) and Jbeta (13) primers were used in the PCR. TCRdb's table, derived via immunoSEQ multiplex PCR, lists solely in-frame clones and lacks some. The table shows about 160,000 clones, with around 79% occurring only once. This receptor was taken from a man aged 50-60 years in good health and CMV-seropositive. The sequencing sample was made of PBMCs. The chain recombines TRBV7-9 with TRBJ2-7; a possible D gene is TRBD2 (6 bases). The CDR3 region is CASSGRSSYEQYF. CDR3 in DNA: TGTGCCAGCAGCGGGAGGAGCTCCTACGAGCAGTACTTC.